The rows below give T cell receptor beta chains drawn from one sample of a study of shared clonotypes between healthy human individuals. This table comes from immunoSEQ multiplex PCR, and its TCRdb copy is limited to in-frame clones, with some not included. Among some 2.3 million clones listed, just over 90% were seen once. Sequenced input: naive CD4+ T cells from PBMCs. These receptors originate from a man younger than 35 in good health. Some clones in this sample may be carry-over from other donors' samples. Each CDR3 is given with its conserved first and last residue. The D gene is left open where the match is weak. Not all rows give a size; the values are once, few, many and, for expanded clones, a class.

d_call clone_size j_call v_call cdr3_nt cdr3_aa
- - TRBJ1-1 TRBV29-1 TGCAGCGTTGAAAGTGGTGTGGCAGTAGACCCCACTGAAGCTTTCTTT CSVESGVAVDPTEAFF
TRBD2 - TRBJ2-1 TRBV7-9 TGTGCCAGCAGCTTACCTCGTCGGGGAGGGAACAATGAGCAGTTCTTC CASSLPRRGGNNEQFF
- - TRBJ2-1 TRBV29-1 TGCAGCGCGGCGGGGACACATGACCGTGAGCAGTTCTTC CSAAGTHDREQFF
- - TRBJ2-2 TRBV11-2 TGTGCCAGCAGCCTCAGAACCACCGGGGAGCTGTTTTTT CASSLRTTGELFF
- - TRBJ2-2 TRBV27 TGTGCCAGCAGATTTCGACCCTCGAACACCGGGGAGCTGTTTTTT CASRFRPSNTGELFF
- - TRBJ2-3 TRBV7-3 TGTGCCTCCTCCCGGCTAGACGGCACAGATACGCAGTATTTT CASSRLDGTDTQYF
- - TRBJ2-7 TRBV7-9 TGTGCCAGCAGCCCCGACATAGGGTTCGGCGAGCAGTACTTC CASSPDIGFGEQYF
- few TRBJ1-5 TRBV5-1 TGCGCCAGCAGCTTGGGACATTATAGCAATCAGCCCCAGCATTTT CASSLGHYSNQPQHF
- few TRBJ1-1 TRBV28 TGTGCCAGCAGTCCCACACAGGGTTTGACTGAAGCTTTCTTT CASSPTQGLTEAFF
TRBD2 - TRBJ2-1 TRBV25-1 TGTGCCAGCGAACGAATGGGACTAGCGCGTTACAATGAGCAGTTCTTC CASERMGLARYNEQFF
TRBD1 - TRBJ1-3 TRBV7-2 TGTGCCAGCAGCTTAGTTCCCGGGACAGGGACTTTTGGAAACACCATATATTTT CASSLVPGTGTFGNTIYF
- - TRBJ1-1 TRBV19 TGTGCCACTCTTAGGAGAGCTGAAGCTTTCTTT CATLRRAEAFF
- - TRBJ2-3 TRBV10-1 TGCGCCAGCAGTGGAGTCGGGGTGACAGATACGCAGTATTTT CASSGVGVTDTQYF
- - TRBJ1-1 TRBV7-9 TGTGCCAGCATCCCCCCGGCACCGAACACTGAAGCTTTCTTT CASIPPAPNTEAFF
- - TRBJ2-6 TRBV6-6 TGTGCCAGCAGCTCGTCTGATTCCTCTGGGGCCAACGTCCTGACTTTC CASSSSDSSGANVLTF
TRBD2 - TRBJ2-2 TRBV2 TGTGCCAGCAGGCGGGGGGAGAACACCGGGGAGCTGTTTTTT CASRRGENTGELFF
- - TRBJ2-3 TRBV19 TGTGCCAGTAGTATTCTACACGGGGGTACGCAGTATTTT CASSILHGGTQYF
- - TRBJ2-7 TRBV11-3 TGTGCCAGCAGCTTAGATGTAAGGGGCGAGCAGTACTTC CASSLDVRGEQYF
- - TRBJ1-2 TRBV19 TGTGCCAGTAGTATAGATACCCTAGGACGGTACTATGGCTACACCTTC CASSIDTLGRYYGYTF
TRBD2 - TRBJ2-2 TRBV5-1 TGCGCCAGCAGCTTGGTGGCTAGCGGGAGCACCGGGGAGCTGTTTTTT CASSLVASGSTGELFF
- - TRBJ2-2 TRBV27 TGTGCCAGCAGTTTATGGGGCAGGGCGAACACCGGGGAGCTGTTTTTT CASSLWGRANTGELFF
- few TRBJ2-3 TRBV18 TGTGCCAGCTCACCACGCACAGATACGCAGTATTTT CASSPRTDTQYF
TRBD2 once TRBJ2-1 TRBV11-3 TGTGCCAGCAGCTTAGTCCCGGGACTAGCGGGAGTGAATGAGCAGTTCTTC CASSLVPGLAGVNEQFF
- once TRBJ1-5 TRBV28 TGTGCCAGCAGTTTGTCTGGACAGTCAGGCCCATTCAATCAGCCCCAGCATTTT CASSLSGQSGPFNQPQHF
TRBD2 - TRBJ2-7 TRBV7-9 TGTGCCAGCAGCTTCACTAGCGGCCCCTACGAGCAGTACTTC CASSFTSGPYEQYF
- - TRBJ1-1 TRBV6-1 TGTGCCAGCAAAGGAGAAAATAGGGACACTGAAGCTTTCTTT CASKGENRDTEAFF
- once TRBJ2-5 TRBV6-5 TGTGCCAGCAGATTCCAAGAGACCCAGTACTTC CASRFQETQYF
TRBD1 - TRBJ1-4 TRBV5-1 TGCGCCAGCAGCTTCGAGGGGGCCGGGGAAAAACTGTTTTTT CASSFEGAGEKLFF
- - TRBJ2-7 TRBV6-6 TGTGCCAGCAGTTACCCGACAGGTCGGAAATCCTACGAGCAGTACTTC CASSYPTGRKSYEQYF
- - TRBJ2-7 TRBV28 TGTGCCAGCAGTTTAATCGGCTACGAGCAGTACTTC CASSLIGYEQYF
- - TRBJ1-5 TRBV19 TGTGCCAGTAGTATAATCTCAACTCAGCCCCAGCATTTT CASSIISTQPQHF